Each of the 31 T cell receptor beta chains below was sequenced from the same sample in a study of naive and memory T cell subsets. An equimolar mix of two oligonucleotides served as the beta constant-region primer for TRBC1 and TRBC2. TCRdb recomputed calls from the UMI-ligation and nested PCR reads with MiXCR, one row per CDR3 protein. Of some 150,000 distinct CDR3 sequences detected, about a sixth appear once; the ten largest clones hold roughly 0.14%. Sequencing was carried out using naive CD4+ T cells from blood. Every receptor here comes from a human donor in good health.

CDR3 loop: CATSRGGLGNEQFF. CDR3 nucleotides: TGTGCCACCAGCAGAGGGGGTTTAGGAAATGAGCAGTTCTTC. The genes are TRBV15 and TRBJ2-1; D remains unclear. The V gene lost 1 base and the J gene lost 7 bases, with 11 bases spanning the gap. Germline lookup yields CDR1 LNHNV and CDR2 YYDKDF (reference sequence). The CDR3 contains 14 residues.

In this sample, this clonotype turned up many times. CDR3 sequence reads: CAISQKLAPSYNEQFF. In DNA form, the CDR3 reads TGTGCCATCAGCCAGAAACTAGCCCCATCCTACAATGAGCAGTTCTTC. This sequence joins TRBV10-3 and TRBJ2-1; a possible D gene is TRBD2 (6 bases). Germline V gene lookup returns CDR1 ENHRY and CDR2 SYGVKD. The CDR3 contains 16 residues. Trimming shortened V by 6 bases and J by 1 base, and 16 bases separated the two germline ends.

This clonotype showed up many times. V usage is TRBV12-3 or TRBV12-4 and J usage is TRBJ2-1, with TRBD1 matching over 7 bases. Trimming at V came to 3 bases and at J to 5 bases, leaving 10 bases not matched to a gene. The CDR3 consists of 16 residues. The CDR3, as DNA: TGTGCCAGCAGTTTGAGGGGGACAGAGGGGAACAATGAGCAGTTCTTC. Translating gives CASSLRGTEGNNEQFF.

This clonotype was counted a few times. This chain joins TRBV28 and TRBJ2-7; D remains unclear. Germline-derived CDR1 and CDR2 are MDHEN and SYDVKM. The CDR3 is 14 residues long. V lost 3 bases, J lost 4 bases, and 13 bases lay in between. CDR3 residues: CASSLDLTAYEQYF. In nucleotides, the CDR3 is TGTGCCAGCAGTTTGGACCTTACTGCTTACGAGCAGTACTTC.

The gene calls are TRBV6-2 or TRBV6-3 and TRBJ2-6, with TRBD1 identical over 9 bases. J gave up 1 base and V 5 bases, and 3 bases lay outside the gene matches. This CDR3 is built from 16 residues. Germline values: CDR1 MNHEY, CDR2 SVGEGT. Written as DNA, the CDR3 is TGTGCCAGCAGTCCGGGACAGGGTTCTGGGGCCAACGTCCTGACTTTC. Protein: CASSPGQGSGANVLTF.

This clonotype was observed a few times. The chain links TRBV5-4 to TRBJ1-1, with 10 nucleotides matching TRBD1. Germline assignment: CDR1 SGHNT and CDR2 YYREEE (reference sequence). This CDR3 comprises 16 residues. The ends lost 0 bases at V and 3 bases at J; junction bases unmatched: 5. The CDR3 reads CASSLGQGADDTEAFF. CDR3 DNA: TGTGCCAGCAGCTTGGGACAGGGGGCAGACGACACTGAAGCTTTCTTT.

CDR3 amino acids: CASSFDYHSGSYEQYF. The CDR3, as DNA: TGTGCCAGCAGTTTTGATTACCATAGCGGGAGCTACGAGCAGTACTTC. This chain joins TRBV28 and TRBJ2-7, with 9 bases aligning to TRBD2. CDR3 size: 16 residues. The germline gives CDR1 MDHEN, CDR2 SYDVKM. Trimming cost V 3 bases and J 3 bases; bases outside gene matches: 9.

The chain is built from TRBV11-2 and TRBJ2-2; 11 bases fit TRBD2. Germline loops: CDR1 SGHAT, CDR2 FQNNGV. Unmatched junction bases numbered 7, after V lost 0 bases and J lost 7 bases. This CDR3 has 17 residues. The CDR3 nucleotides are TGTGCCAGCAGCTTAGATATTTTCCTAGCGGGAGGCGGGGAGCTGTTTTTT. Translating gives CASSLDIFLAGGGELFF.

This clonotype was seen a handful of times. J is TRBJ2-7 and V is TRBV7-2, with TRBD2 matching over 13 bases. The V and J ends lost 5 bases and 4 bases, in that order; junction bases with no gene match: 5. Germline loops: CDR1 SGHTA, CDR2 FQGNSA. The CDR3 loop spans 15 amino acids. The CDR3 region has the DNA TGTGCCAGCAGCCGCGGGACTAGCGGGAAGTACGAGCAGTACTTC. Protein sequence: CASSRGTSGKYEQYF.

This clonotype was detected a few times. V gene TRBV20-1 combines with J gene TRBJ2-6; the D is unclear. V was clipped by 1 base and J by 0 bases, with 13 bases between them. Germline assignment: CDR1 DFQATT and CDR2 SNEGSKA (reference sequence). This CDR3 contains 17 residues. The CDR3 DNA sequence: TGCAGTGCTAGAGTCCCAGGCTTCCTCTCTGGGGCCAACGTCCTGACTTTC. It translates to CSARVPGFLSGANVLTF.

This clonotype was seen more than once but under ten times. This rearrangement joins TRBV19 to TRBJ1-2, with D unclear. V was cut by 3 bases and J by 4 bases, with 3 bases left in between. This CDR3 contains 11 residues. Germline lookup yields CDR1 LNHDA and CDR2 SQIVND (reference sequence). The CDR3 region is CASSMGYGYTF. The DNA of the CDR3 is TGTGCCAGTAGTATGGGCTATGGCTACACCTTC.

The table lists this clonotype with a few counts. The chain couples TRBV7-2 to TRBJ2-1; D perhaps matches TRBD2 (6 bases). Trimming removed 9 bases at V and 0 bases at J, with 9 bases between. The CDR3 totals 13 residues. Germline loops: CDR1 SGHTA, CDR2 FQGNSA. In DNA, the CDR3 is TGTGCCAGGGGGAGGAGCTCCTACAATGAGCAGTTCTTC. It codes for CARGRSSYNEQFF.

This clonotype was detected many times. This chain uses TRBV6-6 with TRBJ2-3; D is unclear. CDR3 size: 14 residues. CDR1 MNHNY and CDR2 SVGAGI come from the germline V gene (reference sequence). The V gene lost 2 bases and the J gene lost 2 bases, with 8 bases spanning the gap. CDR3: CASSYTQNTDTQYF. DNA for the CDR3: TGTGCCAGCAGTTACACTCAAAACACAGATACGCAGTATTTT.

The chain has TRBV4-1 and TRBJ2-1, with a possible D match to TRBD1 (6 bases). The V and J ends lost 1 base and 4 bases respectively, with 14 bases between them. The CDR3 extends over 16 amino acids. Looked up from germline, CDR1 is MGHRA and CDR2 is YSYEKL. Here the CDR3 reads CASSQGPRDKYNEQFF. CDR3 coding DNA: TGCGCCAGCAGCCAAGGCCCTCGGGACAAGTACAATGAGCAGTTCTTC.

V is TRBV5-5 and J is TRBJ2-7; 9 bases map to TRBD1. Germline V lookup: CDR1 SGHKS, CDR2 YYEKEE (reference sequence). CDR3 length equals 16 residues. Unmatched junction bases numbered 15, after V lost 5 bases and J lost 6 bases. CDR3 DNA sequence: TGTGCCAGCAGGGAAAGGACAGGGGATTTAAAGGGCGAGCAGTACTTC. This codes for CASRERTGDLKGEQYF.

This clonotype has only a few counts. This chain uses TRBV6-2 or TRBV6-3 with TRBJ2-1, with D uncertain. The V and J ends lost 8 bases and 4 bases respectively, with 9 bases between them. This CDR3 is 12 amino acids long. Germline V gene sequence: CDR1 MNHEY, CDR2 SVGEGT. The CDR3 reads CASSWRYNEQFF. The CDR3 bases are TGTGCCAGCTCTTGGCGGTACAATGAGCAGTTCTTC.

The CDR3 loop is CASTLADGDTGELFF. CDR3 coding DNA: TGTGCCAGCACCCTAGCGGATGGTGACACCGGGGAGCTGTTTTTT. The rearrangement joins TRBV7-9 to TRBJ2-2; the match to TRBD2 covers 7 bases. The CDR3 covers 15 residues. CDR1 and CDR2 from the germline V gene are SEHNR and FQNEAQ (reference sequence). J was trimmed by 3 bases and V by 7 bases; bases with no gene match: 8. Filled out from reference TRBV7-9 and TRBJ2-2, the complete variable domain reads DTGVSQNPRHKITKRGQNVTFRCDPISEHNRLYWYRQTLGQGPEFLTYFQNEAQLEKSRLLSDRFSAERPKGSFSTLEIQRTEQGDSAMYLCASTLADGDTGELFFGEGSRLTVL.

V and J are TRBV5-1 and TRBJ2-2; D unresolved. This CDR3 region has 15 residues. Germline V CDR1 and CDR2: SGHRS, YFSETQ. The ends were cut back, 2 bases at V and 1 base at J, with 9 bases in the middle. In nucleotides, the CDR3 is TGCGCCAGCAGCTTTGCGGTGGGGAACACCGGGGAGCTGTTTTTT. It codes for CASSFAVGNTGELFF.

Only a few counts were recorded for this clonotype. The J gene is TRBJ2-7, the V gene TRBV18; TRBD1 aligns across 9 bases. The CDR3 sequence is 15 residues long. Trimming removed 6 bases from V and 5 bases from J; junction bases left unmatched: 11. Looked up from germline, CDR1 is KGHSH and CDR2 is LQKENI. DNA of the CDR3: TGTGCCAGCTCCCCCGGGACAGGGAGCGACCACGAGCAGTACTTC. Encoded protein: CASSPGTGSDHEQYF.

The chain is built from TRBV25-1 and TRBJ1-4; 7 bases line up with TRBD1. V gave up 2 bases and J gave up 8 bases; unmatched junction bases: 8. CDR3 length: 15 residues. The germline CDR1 and CDR2 sequences are MGHDK and SYGVNS. The CDR3 sequence is CASSEIRGAQEKLFF. In nucleotides, the CDR3 is TGTGCCAGCAGTGAAATCAGGGGGGCCCAGGAAAAACTGTTTTTT.

There are a few counts of this clonotype. The chain links TRBV10-3 to TRBJ2-7, with D tentatively TRBD1 (6 bases). There are 12 residues in the CDR3. Germline CDR1 reads ENHRY; CDR2 reads SYGVKD. The V and J ends lost 6 bases and 3 bases respectively, with 9 bases between them. The CDR3 DNA follows: TGTGCCATCAGATCGGACAGCTACGAGCAGTACTTC. Translating gives CAIRSDSYEQYF.

This clonotype was seen more than once but under ten times. The V and J genes are TRBV20-1 and TRBJ2-7; 13 nucleotides line up with TRBD2. V shed 6 bases, J shed 5 bases, and the junction held 22 bases outside the gene matches. This CDR3 is 19 amino acids long. CDR1 DFQATT and CDR2 SNEGSKA come from the germline V gene (reference sequence). CDR3 coding DNA: TGCAGTGCCACCCCATGGGGGACAGGGCGACTAGCGGGAGGTAACGAGCAGTACTTC. Protein sequence: CSATPWGTGRLAGGNEQYF.

This CDR3 is CASSFAGFEYEQYF. CDR3 coding DNA: TGTGCCAGCAGTTTTGCGGGGTTTGAGTACGAGCAGTACTTC. V gene TRBV28 combines with J gene TRBJ2-7; D might be TRBD2 (6 bases). Germline CDR1 and CDR2: MDHEN and SYDVKM. Trimming cost V 3 bases and J 4 bases, with 13 bases left between them. The CDR3 totals 14 residues.

This clonotype was counted many times. The CDR3 DNA follows: TGCAGCGTGGGGGCCATGACAGGGGCCCCCGAGCAGTACTTC. This translates into CSVGAMTGAPEQYF. This chain connects TRBV29-1 to TRBJ2-7; 8 bases are a match to TRBD1. From germline, CDR1 is SQVTM and CDR2 ANQGSEA. CDR3 length: 14 residues. Losses at the gene ends were 6 bases for V and 6 bases for J; bases not matched to a gene: 13.

This clonotype has ten or more counts. V usage is TRBV28 and J usage is TRBJ1-6; D might be TRBD1 (5 bases). CDR3 length: 15 amino acids. Germline V gene lookup returns CDR1 MDHEN and CDR2 SYDVKM. V lost 3 bases and J 7 bases, leaving 13 bases between the germline ends. The CDR3 spells CASSFWEGNNSPLHF. The DNA for the CDR3 is TGTGCCAGCAGTTTTTGGGAGGGGAACAATTCACCCCTCCACTTT.

Here the CDR3 reads CSVGNLQGIRSYEQYF. DNA of the CDR3: TGCAGCGTGGGCAATCTACAGGGTATTCGCTCCTACGAGCAGTACTTC. The chain couples TRBV29-1 to TRBJ2-7; D possibly corresponds to TRBD1 (6 bases). Trimming cost V 6 bases and J 0 bases, with 21 bases left between them. This CDR3 comprises 16 residues. Germline V gene lookup returns CDR1 SQVTM and CDR2 ANQGSEA.

The V call is TRBV7-9, the J call TRBJ2-3; TRBD2 is a possible D gene (5 bases). Germline-derived CDR1 and CDR2 are SEHNR and FQNEAQ (reference sequence). The CDR3 extends over 16 amino acids. The germline V and J ends were trimmed by 5 bases and 7 bases, with 22 bases remaining between them. The CDR3 loop reads CASSVPGEQASYTQYF. The CDR3 bases are TGTGCCAGCAGCGTGCCCGGGGAGCAGGCGTCATATACGCAGTATTTT.

This clonotype was seen a few times. CDR3 DNA: TGTGCCAGCAGTTGGACAGGTGGGAGCAATCAGCCCCAGCATTTT. Its protein is CASSWTGGSNQPQHF. The rearrangement uses TRBV12-3 or TRBV12-4 and TRBJ1-5; 7 nucleotides match TRBD1. Trimming took 4 bases from V and 1 from J; bases not matched to a gene: 4. The CDR3 contains 15 residues.

This clonotype was counted only a few times. The chain is built from TRBV6-5 and TRBJ1-1; D is uncertain. The V and J ends lost 1 base and 11 bases respectively, with 8 bases between them. This CDR3 is built from 11 residues. Germline V gives CDR1 MNHEY, CDR2 SVGAGI. CDR3 in amino acids: CASSYFGIAFF. The CDR3 DNA follows: TGTGCCAGCAGTTACTTCGGCATCGCTTTCTTT.

The chain has TRBV10-3 and TRBJ2-1; 8 nucleotides agree with TRBD2. The CDR3 totals 18 residues. The junction had 16 bases not matched to a gene; V was cut back by 5 bases and J by 4 bases. The germline V gene encodes CDR1 ENHRY and CDR2 SYGVKD. CDR3: CAISIKGLGKGSYNEQFF. The CDR3 DNA is TGTGCCATCAGTATAAAGGGACTAGGTAAAGGGTCTTACAATGAGCAGTTCTTC.

This clonotype was recorded a few times. The CDR3 spells CASRLNTDTQYF. The CDR3 region has the DNA TGTGCCAGCAGACTTAACACAGATACGCAGTATTTT. The V call is TRBV28, the J call TRBJ2-3; D unclear. Germline V gene sequence: CDR1 MDHEN, CDR2 SYDVKM. V lost 6 bases and J lost 2, with 6 bases in between. The CDR3 extends over 12 amino acids.